Listed below are T cell receptor beta chains from one sample, sequenced in a study of blood T cell repertoires in COVID-19. Profiling relied on immunoSEQ multiplex PCR, and the TCRdb table lists in-frame clones only, not all of them. This table holds approximately 230,000 clones, 88% found once. What was sequenced was peripheral blood. These receptors were taken from an elderly man with acute or convalescent COVID-19. The CDR3 runs from the conserved cysteine through the conserved F or W. Each record gives: J gene, clone size, V gene, D gene, CDR3 protein, CDR3 DNA. A D gene is named only where the DNA matches it firmly. Where a row states a size, it is once, few, many or the class of an expanded clone; other rows omit it.

j_gene: TRBJ2-1; abundance: NA; v_gene: TRBV9; d_gene: NA; CDR3aa: CASSIEGLDYNEQFF; CDR3nt: TGTGCCAGCAGCATCGAGGGACTGGACTACAATGAGCAGTTCTTC
j_gene: TRBJ2-5; abundance: NA; v_gene: TRBV18; d_gene: TRBD2; CDR3aa: CASSPYAERLAGEKTQYF; CDR3nt: TGTGCCAGCTCACCTTACGCTGAAAGACTAGCGGGAGAAAAGACCCAGTACTTC
j_gene: TRBJ1-1; abundance: NA; v_gene: TRBV5-1; d_gene: NA; CDR3aa: CASSQYTNTEAFF; CDR3nt: TGCGCCAGCAGCCAATACACGAACACTGAAGCTTTCTTT
j_gene: TRBJ2-7; abundance: NA; v_gene: TRBV3-1/TRBV3-2; d_gene: TRBD2; CDR3aa: CASSPGLVNYEQYF; CDR3nt: TGTGCCAGCAGCCCGGGACTAGTGAATTACGAGCAGTACTTC
j_gene: TRBJ2-3; abundance: NA; v_gene: TRBV27; d_gene: NA; CDR3aa: CASSLQGLMRDTQYF; CDR3nt: TGTGCCAGCAGTCTGCAGGGCCTAATGAGGGATACGCAGTATTTT
j_gene: TRBJ2-1; abundance: NA; v_gene: TRBV6-2/TRBV6-3; d_gene: TRBD2; CDR3aa: CASSISLAGHNEQFF; CDR3nt: TGTGCCAGCAGTATCTCACTAGCGGGGCACAATGAGCAGTTCTTC
j_gene: TRBJ1-3; abundance: NA; v_gene: TRBV7-9; d_gene: TRBD1; CDR3aa: CASSFSVTGGGGNTIYF; CDR3nt: TGTGCCAGCAGCTTTTCGGTGACAGGGGGTGGAGGAAACACCATATATTTT
j_gene: TRBJ2-1; abundance: once; v_gene: TRBV11-3; d_gene: NA; CDR3aa: CASSLGPVGHNEQFF; CDR3nt: TGTGCCAGCAGCTTAGGGCCAGTGGGGCACAATGAGCAGTTCTTC
j_gene: TRBJ1-1; abundance: NA; v_gene: TRBV19; d_gene: NA; CDR3aa: CASTPLRGLGAMNTEAFF; CDR3nt: TGTGCCAGTACCCCGCTTAGGGGCTTGGGGGCCATGAACACTGAAGCTTTCTTT
j_gene: TRBJ1-3; abundance: NA; v_gene: TRBV7-2; d_gene: TRBD1; CDR3aa: CASSLYTGGLGTGNTIYF; CDR3nt: TGTGCCAGCAGCTTATATACAGGGGGCTTAGGAACTGGAAACACCATATATTTT
j_gene: TRBJ1-2; abundance: NA; v_gene: TRBV7-9; d_gene: TRBD1; CDR3aa: CASSLQGYYGYTF; CDR3nt: TGTGCCAGCAGCCTACAGGGGTACTATGGCTACACCTTC
j_gene: TRBJ1-1; abundance: NA; v_gene: TRBV19; d_gene: NA; CDR3aa: CASSILSYTEAFF; CDR3nt: TGTGCCAGTAGTATACTCTCCTACACTGAAGCTTTCTTT
j_gene: TRBJ2-1; abundance: once; v_gene: TRBV7-2; d_gene: NA; CDR3aa: CASSLSGLNNEQFF; CDR3nt: TGTGCCAGCAGCTTAAGCGGTTTAAACAATGAGCAGTTCTTC
j_gene: TRBJ1-4; abundance: NA; v_gene: TRBV19; d_gene: TRBD1; CDR3aa: CASSARGESEKLFF; CDR3nt: TGTGCCAGTAGTGCCAGGGGGGAGAGTGAAAAACTGTTTTTT
j_gene: TRBJ2-2; abundance: NA; v_gene: TRBV5-4; d_gene: TRBD2; CDR3aa: CASKGLAGPGELFF; CDR3nt: TGTGCCAGCAAGGGACTAGCGGGTCCCGGGGAGCTGTTTTTT
j_gene: TRBJ1-2; abundance: once; v_gene: TRBV12-3/TRBV12-4; d_gene: NA; CDR3aa: CASSLGGWSGYTF; CDR3nt: TGTGCCAGCAGTTTAGGAGGTTGGAGTGGCTACACCTTC
j_gene: TRBJ1-6; abundance: NA; v_gene: TRBV3-1/TRBV3-2; d_gene: TRBD1; CDR3aa: CASSQVNRGLSPLHF; CDR3nt: TGTGCCAGCAGCCAGGTTAACAGGGGTCTCTCACCCCTCCACTTT
j_gene: TRBJ2-5; abundance: NA; v_gene: TRBV7-9; d_gene: TRBD1; CDR3aa: CASSLGTGGETQYF; CDR3nt: TGTGCCAGCAGCTTAGGGACAGGGGGAGAGACCCAGTACTTC
j_gene: TRBJ2-1; abundance: once; v_gene: TRBV28; d_gene: TRBD2; CDR3aa: CASSSSTSGELSYNEQFF; CDR3nt: TGTGCCAGCAGTTCGTCGACTAGCGGAGAACTCTCCTACAATGAGCAGTTCTTC
j_gene: TRBJ2-3; abundance: NA; v_gene: TRBV5-6; d_gene: TRBD2; CDR3aa: CASSPTSGGVSTDTQYF; CDR3nt: TGTGCCAGCAGCCCGACTAGCGGGGGGGTAAGCACAGATACGCAGTATTTT
j_gene: TRBJ2-3; abundance: NA; v_gene: TRBV7-6; d_gene: NA; CDR3aa: CASSEGHTDTQYF; CDR3nt: TGTGCCAGCAGCGAAGGACACACAGATACGCAGTATTTT
j_gene: TRBJ1-5; abundance: NA; v_gene: TRBV6-2/TRBV6-3; d_gene: NA; CDR3aa: CASSYSWGEDQPQHF; CDR3nt: TGTGCCAGCAGTTACTCGTGGGGGGAGGATCAGCCCCAGCATTTT